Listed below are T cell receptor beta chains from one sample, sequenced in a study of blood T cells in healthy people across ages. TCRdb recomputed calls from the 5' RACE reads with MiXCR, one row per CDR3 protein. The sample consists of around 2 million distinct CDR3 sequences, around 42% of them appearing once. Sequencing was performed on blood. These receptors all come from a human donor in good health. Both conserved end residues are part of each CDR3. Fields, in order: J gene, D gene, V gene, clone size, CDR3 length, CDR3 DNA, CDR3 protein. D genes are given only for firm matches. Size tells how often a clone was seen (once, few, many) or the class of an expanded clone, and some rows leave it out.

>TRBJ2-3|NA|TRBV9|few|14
TGTGCCAGCAGCCTATGGGACGGAGGGGATACGCAGTATTTT
CASSLWDGGDTQYF
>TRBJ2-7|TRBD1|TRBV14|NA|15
TGTGCCAGCAGCAAGGGGACAGGGGGGATTTGCGAGCAGTACTTC
CASSKGTGGICEQYF
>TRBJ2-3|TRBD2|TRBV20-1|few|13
TGCAGTGCTAGAGGGCGGGGGTTAGATACGCAGGATTTT
CSARGRGLDTQDF
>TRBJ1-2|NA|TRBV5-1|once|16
TGCGCCAGCAGCCAAACTGTGGTGGACTCGAATCATGGCTACACCTTC
CASSQTVVDSNHGYTF
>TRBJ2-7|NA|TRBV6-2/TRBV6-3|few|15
TGTGCCAGCACTCTCACCGCAAGAGAAATGGACGAGCAGTACTTC
CASTLTAREMDEQYF
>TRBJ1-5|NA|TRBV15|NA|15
TGTGCCACCAGCAGAGCCGGGGGGCCCAATCAGCCCCAGCATTTT
CATSRAGGPNQPQHF
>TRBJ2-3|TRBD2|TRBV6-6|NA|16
TGTGCCAGCAGTTTGCCTAGCGGGGACTCCACAGATACGCAGTATTTT
CASSLPSGDSTDTQYF
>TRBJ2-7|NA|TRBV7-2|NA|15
TGTGCCAGCAGCTTGGGACGCAGGAACCTTTACGAGCAGTACTTC
CASSLGRRNLYEQYF
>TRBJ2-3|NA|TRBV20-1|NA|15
TGCAGTGCTAGAGACCGCTCTAGGGGGACAGATACGCAGTATTTT
CSARDRSRGTDTQYF
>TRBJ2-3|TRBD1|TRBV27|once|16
TGTGCCAGCAGTCCCCGGACAGGGGGCGGATTGGATACGCAGTATTTT
CASSPRTGGGLDTQYF
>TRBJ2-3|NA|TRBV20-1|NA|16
TGCAGTGCTAGAGATGGCACTCGCTCCAACACAGATACGCAGTATTTT
CSARDGTRSNTDTQYF
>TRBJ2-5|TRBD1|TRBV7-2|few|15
TGTGCCAGCAGCTTAGCCGGGACAGGGAGCGAGACCCAGTACTTC
CASSLAGTGSETQYF
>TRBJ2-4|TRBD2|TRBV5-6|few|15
TGTGCCAGCAGCCCCGCTTTAGCGGGGGGGACCATTCAGTACTTC
CASSPALAGGTIQYF
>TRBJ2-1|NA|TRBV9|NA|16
TGTGCCAGCAGCGTAGCTACCTGGACTACAAACAATGAGCAGTTCTTC
CASSVATWTTNNEQFF
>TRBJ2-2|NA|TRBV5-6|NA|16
TGTGCCAGCAGCCCTATGACAGGCGGACCAACCGGGGAGCTGTTTTTT
CASSPMTGGPTGELFF
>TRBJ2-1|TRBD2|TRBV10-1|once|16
TGCGCCAGCAGTGATCTTGCTAGCGGGAGTTACAATGAGCAGTTCTTC
CASSDLASGSYNEQFF
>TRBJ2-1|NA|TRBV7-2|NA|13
TGTGCCAGCAGGCGGACCGGGGTCGATGAGCAGTTCTTC
CASRRTGVDEQFF
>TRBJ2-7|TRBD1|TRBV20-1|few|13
TGCAGTGCCGGGAGTGGGACAGGGGGGGAGCAGTACTTC
CSAGSGTGGEQYF
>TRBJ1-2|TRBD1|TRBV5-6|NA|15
TGTGCCAGCACCCTCTACGACAGGGTTGGCTATGGCTACACCTTC
CASTLYDRVGYGYTF
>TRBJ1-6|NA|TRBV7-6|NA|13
TGTGCCAGCAGCTTAGCCCAGGAGGGGCCCCTCCACTTT
CASSLAQEGPLHF
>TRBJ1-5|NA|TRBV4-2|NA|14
TGTGCCAGCAGCCAGGGAAGCCCCAATCAGCCCCAGCATTTT
CASSQGSPNQPQHF
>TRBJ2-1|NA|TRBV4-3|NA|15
TGCGCCAGCAGCCCAGCTTTTATGGTAGCCAATGAGCAGTTCTTC
CASSPAFMVANEQFF
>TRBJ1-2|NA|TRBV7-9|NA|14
TGTGCCAGCAGCCCAGGGACTGGAGACTATGGCCACACCTTC
CASSPGTGDYGHTF
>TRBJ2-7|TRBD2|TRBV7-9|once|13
TGTGCCAGCACCTCGAGCGGGGCCTACGAGCAGTACTTC
CASTSSGAYEQYF
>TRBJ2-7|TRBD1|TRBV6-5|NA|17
TGTGCCAGCAGTTACCATCGACCGGACAGGAGTTACAATGAGCAGTACTTC
CASSYHRPDRSYNEQYF
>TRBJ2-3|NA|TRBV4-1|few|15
TGCGCCAGCAGCCAAGCTCGATCAGCAGGGTATACGCAGTATTTT
CASSQARSAGYTQYF
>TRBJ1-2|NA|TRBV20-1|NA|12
TGCAGTGCTCCGGACTGGAACTATGGCTACACCTTC
CSAPDWNYGYTF
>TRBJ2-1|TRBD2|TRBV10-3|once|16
TGTGCCACCGGGACTAGCGGGGGGGCAGGCTACAATGAGCAGTTCTTC
CATGTSGGAGYNEQFF
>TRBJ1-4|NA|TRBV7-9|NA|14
TGTGCCAGCAACTTCTCCGGGCTGGGGGAAAAACTGTTTTTT
CASNFSGLGEKLFF
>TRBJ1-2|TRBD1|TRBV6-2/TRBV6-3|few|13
TGTGCCGGCTCCAGGGGGAACGACTATGGCTACACCTTC
CAGSRGNDYGYTF